The present TCR beta chain was sequenced within a study of T cells after yellow fever vaccination. Each CDR3 protein is one row after TCRdb ran MiXCR on the 5' RACE reads. This sample has 170,000 or so distinct CDR3 sequences, with approximately 10% found just once. The CDR3 extends over 15 amino acids. Per germline, CDR1 SGDLS and CDR2 YYNGEE. V shed 3 bases and J 4 bases; nucleotides not matched to a gene: 4. Study-wide points: The study re-detected most primary-vaccination clones after the booster (roughly 96% CD4, roughly 90% CD8). Repertoires sorted by FACS could include abundant clonotypes that are contaminants from the bulk population.

This clonotype was seen more than once but under ten times. Its antigen remains unidentified. This specimen was CD8+ T cells sorted from PBMCs, taken 45 days after the yellow fever booster vaccination. The rearrangement joins TRBV9 to TRBJ2-1; TRBD2 matches 10 bases. This TCR was recovered from a man younger than 30 who received the YFV17D yellow fever vaccine. CDR3 sequence reads: CASSGGLAVYNEQFF. In DNA, the CDR3 is TGTGCCAGCAGCGGAGGACTAGCGGTGTACAATGAGCAGTTCTTC.